This TCR beta chain was captured in a study of early T cells in non-severe SARS-CoV-2 infection. General observations from the study: Matching results from VDJdb favored anti-spike CD8 responses, leaving private and CD4 specificities undetected.

Germline V lookup: CDR1 MDHEN, CDR2 SYDVKM. CDR3 length equals 16 residues. V gave up 3 bases and J gave up 3 bases; unmatched junction bases: 9. This clonotype came up many times. Its target is not known. The protocol attached unique molecular identifiers to individual cDNA molecules. One entry per CDR3 protein results from TCRdb running MiXCR on the 5' RACE reads. The data show about 80,000 distinct CDR3 sequences, roughly 13% seen once. The V and J genes are TRBV28 and TRBJ2-7; 9 bases match TRBD1. This sequence was found in an adult who was a healthcare worker with PCR-confirmed SARS-CoV-2 infection or an uninfected control (not recorded which). The sequenced material came from whole blood. CDR3 loop: CASSLPPGTGLYEQYF. CDR3 DNA: TGTGCCAGCAGTTTGCCTCCCGGGACAGGGCTCTACGAGCAGTACTTC. Supplemented by reference TRBV28 and TRBJ2-7, the full variable domain reads DVKVTQSSRYLVKRTGEKVFLECVQDMDHENMFWYRQDPGLGLRLIYFSYDVKMKEKGDIPEGYSVSREKKERFSLILESASTNQTSMYLCASSLPPGTGLYEQYFGPGTRLTVT.